This entry lists 27 T cell receptor beta chains sequenced from one sample in a study of cytomegalovirus exposure and HLA in healthy donors. The primer mix had 60 Vbeta and 13 Jbeta primers. The data were produced by immunoSEQ multiplex PCR, yet TCRdb's version contains in-frame clones alone and is incomplete. This sample has 100,000 to 150,000 clones, with less than 80% found just once. Sequencing was carried out using PBMCs. The receptors here all came from a man in his forties or fifties in good health and CMV-seropositive.

This rearrangement joins TRBV5-6 to TRBJ1-2; D is unresolved. CDR3 length equals 15 residues. With 0 bases removed from V and 4 bases from J, the gap between germline ends came to 13 bases. Germline assignment: CDR1 SGHDT and CDR2 YYEEEE. The CDR3 DNA is TGTGCCAGCAGCTTGGCAACAAACCCCCTCTATGGCTACACCTTC. Translating gives CASSLATNPLYGYTF.

The chain couples TRBV6-1 to TRBJ2-3; 7 nucleotides agree with TRBD1. The germline V gene encodes CDR1 MNHNS and CDR2 SASEGT. This CDR3 has 15 amino acids. V gave up 2 bases and J gave up 3 bases; unmatched junction bases: 5. The CDR3 protein is CASSEPTGITDTQYF. The CDR3 DNA is TGTGCCAGCAGTGAACCGACAGGGATAACAGATACGCAGTATTTT.

This chain connects TRBV10-2 to TRBJ1-5; D perhaps matches TRBD1 (5 bases). This CDR3 comprises 13 residues. Trimming took 6 bases from V and 4 from J, leaving 10 bases between them. CDR1 WSHSY and CDR2 SAAADI come from the germline V gene. The CDR3: CASRQGSNQPQHF. The CDR3, as DNA: TGCGCCAGCAGGCAGGGTAGTAATCAGCCCCAGCATTTT.

The chain carries TRBV5-1 and TRBJ1-3; tentatively, D is TRBD1 (5 bases). V was pared by 2 bases and J by 0 bases, with 15 bases between. This CDR3 region has 17 residues. CDR1 and CDR2 (germline): SGHRS, YFSETQ. CDR3 bases: TGCGCCAGCAGCTTCGATACAGGAGCTGTCTCTGGAAACACCATATATTTT. This sequence encodes CASSFDTGAVSGNTIYF.

V gene TRBV6-5 combines with J gene TRBJ1-5; the D is unclear. This CDR3 is built from 13 residues. V shed 7 bases and J shed 0 bases, with 7 bases lying between them. CDR1 is MNHEY, CDR2 SVGAGI, per germline. The CDR3: CASKSSSNQPQHF. The DNA for the CDR3 is TGTGCCAGCAAGTCCAGTAGCAATCAGCCCCAGCATTTT.

The genes are TRBV5-1 and TRBJ1-2; D uncertain. Germline V gene sequence: CDR1 SGHRS, CDR2 YFSETQ. Trimming pared 0 bases from V and 3 bases from J, leaving 6 bases between. This CDR3 has 13 residues. The CDR3 loop is CASSLVRDYGYTF. CDR3 DNA sequence: TGCGCCAGCAGCTTGGTACGGGACTATGGCTACACCTTC.

The V call is TRBV23-1, the J call TRBJ2-7, with 12 positions matching TRBD2. TRBV23-1 is sorted into the ORF group, with uncertain function. The CDR3 covers 18 residues. Trimming cost V 2 bases and J 0 bases; bases outside gene matches: 8. CDR3 in DNA: TGCGCCAGCAGTCAACCTTCTCGGACTAGCGGGATCTCCTACGAGCAGTACTTC. Translating gives CASSQPSRTSGISYEQYF.

The V gene is TRBV5-1, the J gene TRBJ2-5; maybe TRBD2 (5 bases). Germline V gene data show CDR1 as SGHRS and CDR2 as YFSETQ. The CDR3 totals 13 residues. The V end lost 0 bases, the J end lost 3 bases, and 6 bases lay between the germline ends. The CDR3 region is CASSLVGKETQYF. The DNA for the CDR3 is TGCGCCAGCAGCTTGGTCGGGAAAGAGACCCAGTACTTC.

The rearrangement links TRBV28 to TRBJ1-4; 8 bases map to TRBD1. V lost 8 bases to trimming and J lost 4 bases; unmatched junction nucleotides: 9. The CDR3 contains 15 residues. The V gene's germline CDR1 is MDHEN and CDR2 SYDVKM. CDR3: CASQKGGQDNEKLFF. CDR3 bases: TGTGCCAGCCAAAAGGGGGGACAGGATAATGAAAAACTGTTTTTT.

The gene calls are TRBV9 and TRBJ2-2; tentatively, D is TRBD1 (5 bases). The V end was cut by 3 bases, the J end by 1 base, with 7 bases between. The germline V gene encodes CDR1 SGDLS and CDR2 YYNGEE. The CDR3 runs 14 residues. CDR3 sequence reads: CASSADRNTGELFF. The CDR3 nucleotides read TGTGCCAGCAGCGCAGACAGGAACACCGGGGAGCTGTTTTTT.

The rearrangement uses TRBV9 and TRBJ1-3; no firm D call. CDR1 and CDR2 from the germline V gene are SGDLS and YYNGEE. The CDR3 has 14 amino acids. V was cut by 3 bases and J by 0 bases, with 7 bases left in between. The CDR3 here is CASSARFSGNTIYF. The CDR3 DNA reads as TGTGCCAGCAGCGCGCGATTCTCTGGAAACACCATATATTTT.

The chain uses TRBV27 and TRBJ1-6; D unresolved. The length of the CDR3 is 16 residues. V was clipped by 4 bases and J by 8 bases, with 18 bases between them. CDR1 is MNHEY and CDR2 is SMNVEV in the germline V gene (reference sequence). The CDR3 nucleotides read TGTGCCAGCAGTTCACCCCAAGTTAGAATTGATTCACCCCTCCACTTT. Protein: CASSSPQVRIDSPLHF.

This chain connects TRBV19 to TRBJ2-4; tentatively, D is TRBD1 (6 bases). Trimming took 5 bases from V and 6 from J, leaving 11 bases between them. Germline values: CDR1 LNHDA, CDR2 SQIVND (reference sequence). The CDR3 extends over 13 amino acids. Written as DNA, the CDR3 is TGTGCCAGTAGTCCGACAGGTTCAAACATTCAGTACTTC. Amino acid sequence: CASSPTGSNIQYF.

This clone appeared once. This chain uses TRBV5-5 with TRBJ1-5; D is unclear. The CDR3 length is 15 residues. V lost 4 bases and J 5 bases, leaving 16 bases between the germline ends. From germline, CDR1 is SGHKS and CDR2 YYEKEE (reference sequence). The CDR3 loop reads CASSGVLAGDQPQHF. CDR3 in DNA: TGTGCCAGCAGCGGGGTCCTGGCCGGGGATCAGCCCCAGCATTTT.

This rearrangement joins TRBV11-3 to TRBJ1-6, with D possibly matching TRBD1 (5 bases). V lost 1 base and J lost 8, with 9 bases in between. Germline CDR1 SGHNT, CDR2 YENEEA. This CDR3 has 14 amino acids. CDR3 amino acids: CASSLGTGDSPLHF. The CDR3 DNA follows: TGTGCCAGCAGCTTAGGAACAGGAGATTCACCCCTCCACTTT.

This chain links TRBV15 with TRBJ2-1; D perhaps matches TRBD2 (5 bases). CDR3 length equals 16 residues. V dropped 8 bases and J dropped 3 bases, with 20 bases sitting between them. Germline lookup yields CDR1 LNHNV and CDR2 YYDKDF (reference sequence). The CDR3 reads CATALEGSAFYNEQFF. The CDR3 DNA sequence: TGTGCCACCGCCCTAGAGGGCTCTGCCTTCTACAATGAGCAGTTCTTC.

CDR3 nucleotide sequence: TGTGCCAGCAGCTCTACAGGGATCAGACAGCCCCAGCATTTT. Its protein is CASSSTGIRQPQHF. The chain has TRBV7-9 and TRBJ1-5, with a tentative D call TRBD1 (6 bases). With 4 bases removed from V and 7 bases from J, the gap between germline ends came to 14 bases. This CDR3 is 14 amino acids long. Germline CDR1 SEHNR, CDR2 FQNEAQ (reference sequence).

This clone was detected once. The chain carries TRBV18 and TRBJ1-4; D not resolved. V lost 3 bases and J 2 bases, leaving 4 bases between the germline ends. The germline CDR1 and CDR2 sequences are KGHSH and LQKENI. The CDR3 spans 13 residues. Here the CDR3 DNA reads TGTGCCAGCTCACCCAGGACTAATGAAAAACTGTTTTTT. Translated, it gives CASSPRTNEKLFF. The full variable domain, rest sourced from reference TRBV18 and TRBJ1-4, is NAGVMQNPRHLVRRRGQEARLRCSPMKGHSHVYWYRQLPEEGLKFMVYLQKENIIDESGMPKERFSAEFPKEGPSILRIQQVVRGDSAAYFCASSPRTNEKLFFGSGTQLSVL.

The chain joins TRBV4-2 to TRBJ1-1, with a weak D call TRBD1 (5 bases). Germline assignment: CDR1 LGHNA and CDR2 YNFKEQ. Trimming took off 4 bases at V and 1 base at J, with 13 bases between the two ends. This CDR3 region has 15 residues. The CDR3 is CASSPKGARNTEAFF. CDR3 nucleotide sequence: TGTGCCAGCAGCCCCAAAGGGGCAAGGAACACTGAAGCTTTCTTT.

The chain couples TRBV10-3 to TRBJ2-7, with 7 bases identical to TRBD2. Looked up from germline, CDR1 is ENHRY and CDR2 is SYGVKD. This CDR3 spans 15 amino acids. J was trimmed by 6 bases and V by 3 bases; bases with no gene match: 11. For the CDR3, the DNA is TGTGCCATCAGTGATTCCGGGGGAGCGGGGCTCGAGCAGTACTTC. This sequence encodes CAISDSGGAGLEQYF.

The chain is built from TRBV29-1 and TRBJ2-3; D perhaps matches TRBD2 (6 bases). The CDR3 has 11 amino acids. Germline V gene data show CDR1 as SQVTM and CDR2 as ANQGSEA. The CDR3 here is CTGVSTDTQYF. CDR3 bases: TGCACGGGGGTCAGCACAGATACGCAGTATTTT.

This clone came up a few times. V and J are TRBV7-3 and TRBJ2-1, with 11 nucleotides matching TRBD2. The CDR3 runs to 14 residues. The germline V gene has CDR1 SGHTA and CDR2 FQGTGA. V shed 3 bases, J shed 6 bases, and the junction held 1 base outside the gene matches. The CDR3 bases are TGTGCCAGCAGCTTTACTAGCGGGAGCAATGAGCAGTTCTTC. Its translation is CASSFTSGSNEQFF.

This clone has only a few counts. The rearrangement uses TRBV19 and TRBJ1-3, with TRBD1 as a possible D gene (6 bases). Deletions cut 7 bases from V and 0 bases from J, with 13 bases between. Germline-derived CDR1 and CDR2 are LNHDA and SQIVND (reference sequence). This CDR3 has 15 amino acids. CDR3 DNA: TGTGCCAGTACCCCGGACAGATACTCTGGAAACACCATATATTTT. Residues: CASTPDRYSGNTIYF.

The genes are TRBV11-3 and TRBJ2-7, with 16 bases lining up with TRBD2. This CDR3 region has 17 residues. The V gene's germline CDR1 is SGHNT and CDR2 YENEEA. V dropped 5 bases and J dropped 5; count of bases not matched to a gene: 9. The CDR3 DNA is TGTGCCAGCAGCCCAGGGACTAGCGGGAGGGCCGGAAACGAGCAGTACTTC. Protein: CASSPGTSGRAGNEQYF.

Only a few counts were recorded for this clone. The chain joins TRBV27 to TRBJ2-4; 14 positions match TRBD2. CDR3 size: 17 residues. Unmatched junction bases numbered 5, after V lost 4 bases and J lost 3 bases. Germline V gene data show CDR1 as MNHEY and CDR2 as SMNVEV (reference sequence). CDR3 loop: CASSSRTSGGHKNIQYF. The CDR3 coding sequence is TGTGCCAGCAGTTCGCGGACTAGCGGGGGGCACAAAAACATTCAGTACTTC.

The chain combines TRBV6-1 with TRBJ1-2; D is perhaps TRBD1 (6 bases). Per the germline V gene, CDR1 is MNHNS and CDR2 is SASEGT. The CDR3 has 13 amino acids. Trimming shortened V by 6 bases and J by 4 bases, and 12 bases separated the two germline ends. For the CDR3, the DNA is TGTGCCAGCAGCCTTACAGGGCGCTATGGCTACACCTTC. Its protein product is CASSLTGRYGYTF.

The chain combines TRBV30 with TRBJ2-1; 14 bases line up with TRBD2. Unmatched junction bases numbered 5, after V lost 3 bases and J lost 10 bases. This CDR3 has 14 residues. Germline values: CDR1 GTSNPN, CDR2 SVGIG (reference sequence). This chain's CDR3 is CAWRTSGGAREQFF. Written as DNA, the CDR3 is TGTGCCTGGAGGACTAGCGGGGGGGCCAGGGAGCAGTTCTTC.